The subject of this entry is one T cell receptor (beta chain). Method: immunoSEQ multiplex PCR; TCRdb's copy keeps in-frame clones and lacks some. The sample comprises around 420,000 clones, 88% of which are singletons, and roughly 1.9% rests with the top ten. The sample is drawn from a study of blood T cell repertoires in COVID-19. Study as a whole: The United States, Italy and Spain were the sources of the acute and convalescent COVID-19 samples. PBMCs, B-cell-depleted T cells, or T cells provided the cDNA or gDNA that made up the material.

The clonotype was recovered from a woman between 40 and 55 years old with acute COVID-19. The specimen sequenced was PBMCs or T cells enriched from blood (not recorded which).

In DNA, the CDR3 is TGTGCCAGCAGTTTGGACTCGGGGGCAGATACGCAGTATTTT. Its protein product is CASSLDSGADTQYF. This chain links TRBV28 with TRBJ2-3, with a possible D match to TRBD2 (6 bases). Trimming left V 3 bases short and J 4 bases short, with 11 bases between. The CDR3 is made up of 14 amino acids. Germline CDR1 MDHEN, CDR2 SYDVKM.